The next 14 T cell receptor beta chains were all read from a single sample in a study of identical twins. In TCRdb, the 5' RACE reads were re-called with MiXCR into one record per CDR3 protein. This table has 350,000 to 500,000 distinct CDR3 sequences, around 18% appearing once. What was sequenced was naive T cells sorted from blood. These TCRs come from a man in his forties or fifties in good health.

This clonotype came up many times. The rearrangement uses TRBV20-1 and TRBJ2-1; 8 bases fit TRBD2. This CDR3 is 13 amino acids long. CDR1 is DFQATT, CDR2 SNEGSKA, per germline (reference sequence). Trimming removed 6 bases from V and 3 bases from J; junction bases left unmatched: 4. In DNA form, the CDR3 reads TGCAGTGCCATACTAGCGGACTACAATGAGCAGTTCTTC. Its translation: CSAILADYNEQFF.

The V and J genes are TRBV20-1 and TRBJ2-1; no clear D. The V gene's germline CDR1 is DFQATT and CDR2 SNEGSKA (reference sequence). Trimming left V 4 bases short and J 0 bases short, with 10 bases between. The length of the CDR3 is 14 residues. The CDR3 DNA reads as TGCAGTGCTATTAAGCTTAGCTCCTACAATGAGCAGTTCTTC. It codes for CSAIKLSSYNEQFF.

CDR3 nucleotides: TGTGCCAGCAGCTTTATCTTAAGGGGATACGACAGGGGGCTGAACACCGGGGAGCTGTTTTTT. Protein: CASSFILRGYDRGLNTGELFF. V gene TRBV7-6 combines with J gene TRBJ2-2; 10 bases align to TRBD1. With 3 bases clipped from V and 1 base from J, the junction kept 17 bases outside the gene matches. CDR1 and CDR2 from the germline V gene are SGHVS and FNYEAQ. This CDR3 spans 21 amino acids.

At least ten counts were recorded for this clonotype. This chain links TRBV5-1 with TRBJ2-7; D not certain. Germline CDR1 is SGHRS and CDR2 is YFSETQ. The CDR3 sequence is 16 residues long. V lost 6 bases and J lost 1, with 20 bases in between. In nucleotides, the CDR3 is TGCGCCAGCAACCCCGGTGGCTTGGCAGAATCCTACGAGCAGTACTTC. This gives the protein CASNPGGLAESYEQYF.

This clonotype has just a few counts. This chain links TRBV7-2 with TRBJ2-7; D not resolved. CDR3 length: 12 amino acids. CDR1 and CDR2 (germline): SGHTA, FQGNSA. V was trimmed by 1 base and J by 6 bases, leaving 7 bases between them. The CDR3 nucleotides are TGTGCCAGCAGCTTAGGTATGCCCGAGCAGTACTTC. Encoded protein: CASSLGMPEQYF.

This clonotype has a handful of counts. The chain couples TRBV14 to TRBJ2-7; TRBD2 agrees at 7 bases. The V segment lost 3 bases and the J segment 7 bases; nucleotides outside the gene matches: 6. CDR3 size: 13 residues. Germline lookup yields CDR1 SGHDN and CDR2 FVKESK. This chain's CDR3 is CASSHGILAEQYF. The CDR3 coding sequence is TGTGCCAGCAGCCATGGTATACTAGCGGAGCAGTACTTC.

This clonotype was counted many times. V usage is TRBV5-5 and J usage is TRBJ2-7, with D possibly being TRBD2 (6 bases). The CDR3 totals 15 residues. The V gene lost 0 bases and the J gene lost 2 bases, with 12 bases spanning the gap. The germline V gene encodes CDR1 SGHKS and CDR2 YYEKEE (reference sequence). The CDR3 DNA sequence: TGTGCCAGCAGCTTGGAGTTAGCGGTTACCTACGAGCAGTACTTC. Translating gives CASSLELAVTYEQYF.

This clonotype was counted at least ten times. V usage is TRBV6-1 and J usage is TRBJ2-3; 7 positions match TRBD2. The V segment lost 6 bases and the J segment 0 bases; nucleotides outside the gene matches: 6. Germline V gives CDR1 MNHNS, CDR2 SASEGT. The CDR3 loop spans 15 amino acids. The CDR3 bases are TGTGCCAGCAGGATTAGCGGGCCTAGCACAGATACGCAGTATTTT. Translated, it gives CASRISGPSTDTQYF.

This chain connects TRBV27 to TRBJ1-4; 7 positions agree with TRBD1. CDR1 and CDR2 (germline): MNHEY, SMNVEV (reference sequence). The CDR3 has 15 residues. V shed 6 bases and J 4 bases; nucleotides not matched to a gene: 8. CDR3: CASRSSGTVNEKLFF. The CDR3 nucleotides are TGTGCCAGCAGATCCTCCGGGACAGTTAATGAAAAACTGTTTTTT.

This clonotype has only a few counts. DNA of the CDR3: TGTGCCAGCAGTCTCCCCTCCGGACAGGTTGAGCAGTACTTC. Amino acids: CASSLPSGQVEQYF. V and J are TRBV28 and TRBJ2-7, with 7 bases fitting TRBD1. Germline V gene sequence: CDR1 MDHEN, CDR2 SYDVKM. This CDR3 is built from 14 residues. V gave up 5 bases and J gave up 7 bases; unmatched junction bases: 11.

This clonotype was seen ten or more times. The J gene is TRBJ2-7, the V gene TRBV25-1; 8 nucleotides agree with TRBD1. The CDR3 covers 15 residues. The junction had 6 bases not matched to a gene; V was cut back by 5 bases and J by 0 bases. The germline V gene encodes CDR1 MGHDK and CDR2 SYGVNS. CDR3 coding DNA: TGTGCCAGCAGTCCACGACAGGGGCACTCCTACGAGCAGTACTTC. Translation: CASSPRQGHSYEQYF.

This clonotype occurred a few times. This sequence joins TRBV20-1 and TRBJ2-3; perhaps TRBD2 as D (6 bases). Germline V CDR1 and CDR2: DFQATT, SNEGSKA (reference sequence). The CDR3 runs 16 residues. V shed 3 bases and J shed 0 bases, with 16 bases lying between them. The CDR3 DNA reads TGCAGTGCTAGGAACATCCGGGACTGGAGCACAGATACGCAGTATTTT. The encoded protein is CSARNIRDWSTDTQYF.

This clonotype was counted between two and nine times. The rearrangement links TRBV12-3 or TRBV12-4 to TRBJ2-7; D might be TRBD1 or TRBD2, each matching 5 bases. Trimming removed 6 bases from V and 0 bases from J, with 21 bases in between. There are 17 residues in the CDR3. This CDR3 is CASSPMPRTLVSYEQYF. CDR3 DNA: TGTGCCAGCAGCCCGATGCCTAGGACACTAGTCTCCTACGAGCAGTACTTC.

This chain joins TRBV6-1 and TRBJ2-1; the D gene is possibly TRBD2 (5 bases). The CDR3 extends over 17 amino acids. Per germline, CDR1 MNHNS and CDR2 SASEGT. V lost 2 bases, J lost 7 bases, and 21 bases lay in between. The CDR3 region has the DNA TGTGCCAGCAGTGAACGCCCTCCTAGCTCCTTGGCGAATGAGCAGTTCTTC. This encodes CASSERPPSSLANEQFF.